Listed below are T cell receptor beta chains from one sample, sequenced in a study of T-cell reconstitution after alpha-beta-depleted transplantation in children. MiXCR was run by TCRdb on the PCR reads, yielding one entry per CDR3 protein. The sample records 250,000 to 400,000 distinct CDR3 sequences, around 25% being singletons. Sample: PBMCs, mostly from graft donor cells, taken 180 days after TCRalphabeta/CD19-depleted stem cell transplant. These receptors were collected from a male patient aged 10-17 years who had a stem cell transplant for acute lymphoblastic leukemia, so the T cells may come from the graft donor. The conserved cysteine and the conserved F or W are not part of the CDR3 here. The D gene is left open where the match is weak. Only some rows state a clone size, as once, few, many or a class for expanded clones.

clone_size d_call j_call v_call cdr3_aa
NA TRBD1 TRBJ1-2 TRBV9 ASSVEVGGTGGGLYGYT
NA TRBD2 TRBJ2-7 TRBV4-2 ASSRDLAELSYEQY
few NA TRBJ1-5 TRBV18 ASSPLRTSSNQPQH
NA NA TRBJ1-2 TRBV5-1 ASSLTAGDYGYT
NA TRBD2 TRBJ2-1 TRBV9 ASSETGLAGINEQF
NA TRBD1 TRBJ2-7 TRBV13 ASSSPRDRYEQY
few NA TRBJ1-1 TRBV15 ATSRRDGNTEAF
few TRBD2 TRBJ2-2 TRBV5-1 ASSWGLALETGELF
NA NA TRBJ2-7 TRBV6-1 ASSEARGYLLYEQY
NA TRBD2 TRBJ2-3 TRBV4-1 ASSHPPGGSGRTDTQY
NA TRBD1 TRBJ2-2 TRBV9 ASSVNTGGSGELF
NA TRBD2 TRBJ2-3 TRBV12-3/TRBV12-4 ASSFSRASGTASTDTQY
NA TRBD1 TRBJ2-1 TRBV3-1 ASSLQGADNEQF
once NA TRBJ2-7 TRBV5-6 ASRFRASSYEQY
NA NA TRBJ2-7 TRBV6-1 ASSRFSGIYEQY
NA NA TRBJ2-7 TRBV11-2 ASSFLSYSGTLYYEQY
NA TRBD1 TRBJ1-1 TRBV5-6 ASSLGTGLNTEAF
NA TRBD1 TRBJ1-4 TRBV3-1 ASSPNRGLSNEKLF
many NA TRBJ2-7 TRBV5-8 ASSPHPGDVYEQY
few TRBD1 TRBJ1-4 TRBV5-1 ASSLAGGGSEKLF
NA NA TRBJ1-5 TRBV27 ASSLLVGVPPQH
NA TRBD1 TRBJ1-2 TRBV12-3/TRBV12-4 ASTLDRARYGYT
NA NA TRBJ2-3 TRBV5-4 ASSFLAVEPVNTQY
many TRBD2 TRBJ2-4 TRBV5-1 ASSLVAGLKNIQY
few TRBD1 TRBJ1-5 TRBV10-3 ASRQGSLYQPQH
NA NA TRBJ2-2 TRBV11-2 ASSRFQGELF